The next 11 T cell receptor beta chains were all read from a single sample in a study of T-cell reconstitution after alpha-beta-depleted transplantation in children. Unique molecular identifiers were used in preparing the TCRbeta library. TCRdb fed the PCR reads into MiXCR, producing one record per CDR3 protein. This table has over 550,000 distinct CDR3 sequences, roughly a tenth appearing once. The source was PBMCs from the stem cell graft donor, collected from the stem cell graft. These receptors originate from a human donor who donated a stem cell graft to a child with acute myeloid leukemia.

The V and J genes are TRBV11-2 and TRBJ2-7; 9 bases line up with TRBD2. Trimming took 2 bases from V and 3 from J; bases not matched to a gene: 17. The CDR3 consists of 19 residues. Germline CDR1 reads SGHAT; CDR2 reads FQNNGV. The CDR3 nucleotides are TGTGCCAGCAGCTTAAAAACCGCGCCGGGCCTAGCGGGGAACTACGAGCAGTACTTC. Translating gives CASSLKTAPGLAGNYEQYF.

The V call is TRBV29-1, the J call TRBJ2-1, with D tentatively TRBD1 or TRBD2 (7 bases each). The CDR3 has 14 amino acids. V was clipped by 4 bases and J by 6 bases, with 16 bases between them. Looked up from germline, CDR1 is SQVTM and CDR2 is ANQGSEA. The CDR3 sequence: CSVVFRGGFNEQFF. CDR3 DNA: TGCAGCGTTGTATTCAGGGGGGGATTCAATGAGCAGTTCTTC.

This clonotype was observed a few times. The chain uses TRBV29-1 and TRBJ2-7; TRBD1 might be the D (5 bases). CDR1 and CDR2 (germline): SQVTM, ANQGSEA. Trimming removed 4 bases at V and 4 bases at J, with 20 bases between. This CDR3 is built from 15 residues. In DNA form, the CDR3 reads TGCAGCGTTGTTGGTGGGGCGACTGCCAAATACGAGCAGTACTTC. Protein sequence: CSVVGGATAKYEQYF.

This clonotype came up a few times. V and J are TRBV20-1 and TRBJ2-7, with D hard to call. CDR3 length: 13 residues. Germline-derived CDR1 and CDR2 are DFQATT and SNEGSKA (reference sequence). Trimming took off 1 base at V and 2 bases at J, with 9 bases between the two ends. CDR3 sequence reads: CSARVRHTYEQYF. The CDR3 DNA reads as TGCAGTGCTAGAGTAAGGCACACCTACGAGCAGTACTTC.

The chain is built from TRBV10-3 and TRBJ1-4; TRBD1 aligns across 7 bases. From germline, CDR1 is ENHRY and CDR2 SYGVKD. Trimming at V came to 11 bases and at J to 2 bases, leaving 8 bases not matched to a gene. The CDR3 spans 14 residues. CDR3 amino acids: CAVSETGTNEKLFF. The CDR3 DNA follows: TGTGCCGTATCTGAGACAGGGACTAATGAAAAACTGTTTTTT.

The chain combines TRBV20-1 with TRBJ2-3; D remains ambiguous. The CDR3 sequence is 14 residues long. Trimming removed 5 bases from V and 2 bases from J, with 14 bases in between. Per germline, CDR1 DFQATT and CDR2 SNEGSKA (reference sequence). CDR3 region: CSAHRVPNTDTQYF. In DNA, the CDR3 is TGCAGTGCTCACCGGGTCCCAAACACAGATACGCAGTATTTT.

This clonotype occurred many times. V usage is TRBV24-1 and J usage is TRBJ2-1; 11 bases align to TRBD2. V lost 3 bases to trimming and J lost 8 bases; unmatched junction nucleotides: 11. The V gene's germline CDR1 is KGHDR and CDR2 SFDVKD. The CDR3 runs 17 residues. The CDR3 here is CATSDRVSGRAIDEQFF. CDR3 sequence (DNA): TGTGCCACCAGTGATCGGGTTAGCGGGAGGGCCATCGATGAGCAGTTCTTC.

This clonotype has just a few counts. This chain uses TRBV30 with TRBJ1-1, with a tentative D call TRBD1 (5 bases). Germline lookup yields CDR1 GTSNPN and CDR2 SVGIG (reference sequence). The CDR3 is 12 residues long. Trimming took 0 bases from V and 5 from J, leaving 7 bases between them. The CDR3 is CAWSVRGTEAFF. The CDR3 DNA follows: TGTGCCTGGAGTGTACGGGGGACTGAAGCTTTCTTT.

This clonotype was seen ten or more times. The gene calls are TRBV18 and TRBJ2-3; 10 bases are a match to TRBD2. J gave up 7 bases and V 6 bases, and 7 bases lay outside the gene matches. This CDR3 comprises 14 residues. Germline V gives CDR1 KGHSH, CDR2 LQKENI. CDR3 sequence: CASSPASGSHTQYF. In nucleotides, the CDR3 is TGTGCCAGCTCCCCGGCTAGCGGGAGTCATACGCAGTATTTT.

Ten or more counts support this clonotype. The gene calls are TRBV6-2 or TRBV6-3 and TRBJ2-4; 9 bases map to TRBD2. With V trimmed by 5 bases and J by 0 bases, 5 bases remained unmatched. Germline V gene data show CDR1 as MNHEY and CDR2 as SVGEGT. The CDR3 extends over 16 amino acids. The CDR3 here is CASSPLAGEAKNIQYF. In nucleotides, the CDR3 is TGTGCCAGCAGTCCCTTAGCGGGAGAAGCCAAAAACATTCAGTACTTC.

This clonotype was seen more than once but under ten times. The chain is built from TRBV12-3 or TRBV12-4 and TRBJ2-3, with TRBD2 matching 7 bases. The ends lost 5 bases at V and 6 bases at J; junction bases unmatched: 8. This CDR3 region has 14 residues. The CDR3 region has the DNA TGTGCCAGCAGTCCTGAGCGGGACGGGGATACGCAGTATTTT. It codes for CASSPERDGDTQYF.